Sequencing of this T cell receptor beta chain was carried out in a study of response to subunit inactivated influenza vaccine. At least ten counts were recorded for this clonotype. From the RT-PCR reads, TCRdb called clonotypes with MiXCR, one entry per CDR3 protein. The data show about 800,000 distinct CDR3 sequences, approximately 22% seen once. This TCR derives from a man aged 45-65 years who received an inactivated influenza vaccine. The starting material was PBMCs from blood, obtained around 5 days after vaccination.

In DNA form, the CDR3 reads TGTGCCAGCAGTTTAGGCCCCCCAGGGGAGTCAGAGACCCAGTACTTC. Residues: CASSLGPPGESETQYF. The genes are TRBV12-3 or TRBV12-4 and TRBJ2-5; perhaps TRBD1 as D (6 bases). Trimming removed 1 base from V and 4 bases from J, with 16 bases in between. The CDR3 runs 16 residues.